The T cell receptor beta chain described here comes from a study of T cells after yellow fever vaccination. The ends were cut back, 2 bases at V and 0 bases at J, with 11 bases in the middle. The CDR3 loop spans 14 amino acids. Germline V gene sequence: CDR1 DFQATT, CDR2 SNEGSKA (reference sequence). In regard to this clonotype: The antigen is undetermined.

Points from the study as a whole: Within FACS-sorted repertoires, abundant clonotypes contaminating from the bulk population could be present. The booster saw the reappearance of most primary-vaccination clones (more than 95% CD4, roughly 90% CD8).

Generation of TCR cDNA used 5'RACE template switching (which added a universal primer site and UMIs). TCRdb ran MiXCR on the 5' RACE reads and lists one entry per CDR3 protein. This table holds 300,000 to 350,000 distinct CDR3 sequences, approximately 8% found once. This rearrangement joins TRBV20-1 to TRBJ2-7; D may correspond to TRBD1 or TRBD2 (6 bases each). The receptor's source is a man aged 18 to 35 who received the YFV17D yellow fever vaccine. The starting material was PBMCs, obtained 45 days after the first yellow fever vaccination. The DNA for the CDR3 is TGCAGTGCTAGATACGGGGGCCTCTCCTACGAGCAGTACTTC. It specifies CSARYGGLSYEQYF.